The 32 T cell receptor beta chains below all came from one sample that was sequenced in a study of response to subunit inactivated influenza vaccine. Using its own MiXCR run on the RT-PCR reads, TCRdb lists one record per CDR3 protein. The repertoire has under 800,000 distinct CDR3 sequences, about 14% of them found once; the top ten carry 6% to 7%. Sequences were derived from PBMCs from blood, sampled roughly 15 days before vaccination. These receptors all stem from a man aged 50-60 years who received an inactivated influenza vaccine.

The J gene is TRBJ2-7, the V gene TRBV25-1; D assignment may be TRBD1 or TRBD2 (5 bases each). This CDR3 region has 15 residues. Trimming took 2 bases from V and 1 from J, leaving 12 bases between them. The germline V gene encodes CDR1 MGHDK and CDR2 SYGVNS. CDR3 DNA sequence: TGTGCCAGCAGTGAACCGGGGCCACGGTCCTACGAGCAGTACTTC. The encoded protein is CASSEPGPRSYEQYF.

This chain links TRBV28 with TRBJ2-2; tentatively, D is TRBD2 (5 bases). CDR1 and CDR2 from the germline V gene are MDHEN and SYDVKM. V was trimmed by 10 bases and J by 8 bases, leaving 26 bases between them. This CDR3 is 16 amino acids long. This CDR3 is CAIGRGLLCCAGELFF. In DNA, the CDR3 is TGTGCCATCGGCCGCGGGCTCCTCTGCTGTGCTGGGGAGCTGTTTTTT.

The CDR3 DNA is TGCGCCAGCAGCTTGGGGGCTAGCACACCCACAGATACGCAGTATTTT. Protein: CASSLGASTPTDTQYF. This sequence joins TRBV5-1 and TRBJ2-3; D possibly corresponds to TRBD2 (5 bases). Trimming shortened V by 0 bases and J by 2 bases, and 13 bases separated the two germline ends. This CDR3 comprises 16 residues. Germline V gene lookup returns CDR1 SGHRS and CDR2 YFSETQ.

This clonotype showed up just once. It may be a read error: a sequence one base away is much more abundant. The chain uses TRBV2 and TRBJ2-5; D perhaps matches TRBD2 (5 bases). The DNA end lines up better with TRBJ2-1; the J call may be wrong. The CDR3 consists of 13 residues. Germline loops: CDR1 SNHLY, CDR2 FYNNEI. The CDR3 sequence is CASTIVPGETQFF. CDR3 sequence (DNA): TGTGCCAGCACCATCGTCCCCGGGGAGACCCAGTTCTTC.

The V and J genes are TRBV12-3 or TRBV12-4 and TRBJ2-5, with a tentative D call TRBD1 (6 bases). V was pared by 4 bases and J by 1 base, with 13 bases between. This CDR3 comprises 15 residues. CDR3 residues: CASSSNLQGQETQYF. The CDR3 DNA is TGTGCCAGCAGTTCCAACTTACAGGGCCAAGAGACCCAGTACTTC.

The sample holds a few counts of this clonotype. The rearrangement joins TRBV7-2 to TRBJ2-1; the match to TRBD2 covers 11 bases. In germline, CDR1 is SGHTA, CDR2 FQGNSA. Trimming cost V 5 bases and J 6 bases; bases outside gene matches: 6. The CDR3 is made up of 15 amino acids. The CDR3 bases are TGTGCCAGCAGCCTAATAGCGGGAGGGCCCAATGAGCAGTTCTTC. It is translated as CASSLIAGGPNEQFF.

The rearrangement links TRBV6-4 to TRBJ2-5, with 10 bases aligning to TRBD2. CDR1 is MRHNA and CDR2 is SNTAGT in the germline V gene. Trimming cost V 11 bases and J 4 bases; bases outside gene matches: 13. CDR3 length: 15 amino acids. The CDR3 here is CARRRTSGPGETQYF. The DNA of the CDR3 is TGTGCCCGCCGCCGGACTAGCGGCCCGGGAGAGACCCAGTACTTC.

The rearrangement links TRBV4-2 to TRBJ2-3, with 7 bases matching TRBD2. This CDR3 has 17 amino acids. V was pared by 2 bases and J by 1 base, with 9 bases of the junction left unmatched. CDR1 and CDR2 (germline): LGHNA, YNFKEQ. The DNA of the CDR3 is TGTGCCAGCAGCCAAAATTTAGGGCTAGCGGGCACAGATACGCAGTATTTT. Amino acids: CASSQNLGLAGTDTQYF.

This clonotype was seen many times. The J gene is TRBJ1-6, the V gene TRBV27, with D possibly matching TRBD1 (5 bases). The germline V and J ends were trimmed by 8 bases and 9 bases, with 20 bases remaining between them. CDR1 is MNHEY and CDR2 is SMNVEV in the germline V gene (reference sequence). The CDR3 contains 15 residues. CDR3 amino acids: CASSLFGAGSSPLHF. In nucleotides, the CDR3 is TGTGCCAGCTCTCTTTTCGGCGCAGGGTCTTCACCCCTCCACTTT.

This clonotype appeared a few times. The chain joins TRBV5-1 to TRBJ1-1, with a weak D call TRBD1 (5 bases). This CDR3 is 14 amino acids long. CDR1 is SGHRS, CDR2 YFSETQ, per germline. V was pared by 0 bases and J by 5 bases, with 11 bases between. The CDR3 DNA reads as TGCGCCAGCAGCTTGGAGGCAGGGAGAACTGAAGCTTTCTTT. Amino acids: CASSLEAGRTEAFF.

The V gene is TRBV9, the J gene TRBJ2-5; a weak D match, TRBD1 (5 bases). Germline assignment: CDR1 SGDLS and CDR2 YYNGEE. Trimming cost V 3 bases and J 1 base, with 13 bases left between them. The CDR3 is made up of 15 amino acids. The CDR3 sequence: CASSADSYLQETQYF. DNA of the CDR3: TGTGCCAGCAGCGCAGACAGTTATCTCCAAGAGACCCAGTACTTC.

This clonotype was found a few times. The rearrangement uses TRBV4-3 and TRBJ2-1; D uncertain. This CDR3 has 14 amino acids. V dropped 4 bases and J dropped 5 bases, with 12 bases sitting between them. From germline, CDR1 is LGHNA and CDR2 YSLEER. The CDR3 sequence: CASSLAEGNNEQFF. The CDR3 DNA is TGCGCCAGCAGCCTGGCTGAAGGGAACAATGAGCAGTTCTTC.

This chain connects TRBV20-1 to TRBJ2-1; 9 nucleotides align to TRBD2. Germline CDR1 and CDR2: DFQATT and SNEGSKA (reference sequence). J lost 6 bases, V lost 6 bases, and 6 bases had no gene match. The CDR3 is 13 amino acids. In DNA form, the CDR3 reads TGCAGTGCCGACGGACTAGCGCTCAATGAGCAGTTCTTC. It encodes CSADGLALNEQFF.

The sample holds a few counts of this clonotype. This chain joins TRBV28 and TRBJ2-7; unclear D gene. V shed 5 bases and J shed 3 bases, with 8 bases lying between them. The germline V gene encodes CDR1 MDHEN and CDR2 SYDVKM. The CDR3 consists of 12 residues. The DNA for the CDR3 is TGTGCCAGCAGTACACTGAACTACGAGCAGTACTTC. Translated: CASSTLNYEQYF.

The chain carries TRBV30 and TRBJ2-3; 10 nucleotides line up with TRBD2. Germline values: CDR1 GTSNPN, CDR2 SVGIG (reference sequence). V lost 2 bases, J lost 2 bases, and 7 bases stayed unmatched. This CDR3 comprises 16 residues. CDR3 nucleotides: TGTGCCTGGAGTCAGAGCGGGGGGGTTTACACAGATACGCAGTATTTT. It specifies CAWSQSGGVYTDTQYF.

Many counts were recorded for this clonotype. The chain employs TRBV4-3 and TRBJ2-2; 8 bases line up with TRBD1. The CDR3 contains 16 residues. Germline assignment: CDR1 LGHNA and CDR2 YSLEER. V shed 3 bases, J shed 5 bases, and the junction held 8 bases outside the gene matches. DNA of the CDR3: TGCGCCAGCAGCCATAAACAGGGGGAGGATACCGGGGAGCTGTTTTTT. It codes for CASSHKQGEDTGELFF.

This clonotype showed up just a few times. CDR3 bases: TGTGCCAGCAACCTCCGGGACAGGAATAATTCACCCCTCCACTTT. Protein sequence: CASNLRDRNNSPLHF. The rearrangement uses TRBV6-1 and TRBJ1-6, with 8 bases identical to TRBD1. CDR3 length: 15 residues. With V trimmed by 7 bases and J by 5 bases, 7 bases remained unmatched. Germline V CDR1 and CDR2: MNHNS, SASEGT.

The chain recombines TRBV3-1 with TRBJ2-1; D is uncertain. From germline, CDR1 is LGHDT and CDR2 YNNKEL (reference sequence). The CDR3 consists of 13 residues. Trimming took off 0 bases at V and 9 bases at J, with 9 bases between the two ends. CDR3 protein: CASSQDVRGEQFF. In DNA form, the CDR3 reads TGTGCCAGCAGCCAAGATGTCAGAGGTGAGCAGTTCTTC.

This clonotype has only a few counts. The DNA for the CDR3 is TGTGCCAGCAGCTTGCCGCAGGGCAGAGAGACCCAGTACTTC. Translating it yields CASSLPQGRETQYF. V usage is TRBV5-4 and J usage is TRBJ2-5, with D perhaps TRBD1 (5 bases). Trimming removed 1 base from V and 4 bases from J, with 11 bases in between. The CDR3 covers 14 residues. The germline gives CDR1 SGHNT, CDR2 YYREEE (reference sequence). Variable domain in full (rest from reference TRBV5-4 and TRBJ2-5): ETGVTQSPTHLIKTRGQQVTLRCSSQSGHNTVSWYQQALGQGPQFIFQYYREEENGRGNFPPRFSGLQFPNYSSELNVNALELDDSALYLCASSLPQGRETQYFGPGTRLLVL.

This clonotype was seen many times. This chain links TRBV5-1 with TRBJ1-1; D gene unclear. The CDR3 is 13 amino acids. V was cut by 0 bases and J by 0 bases, with 3 bases left in between. CDR1 is SGHRS and CDR2 is YFSETQ in the germline V gene. DNA of the CDR3: TGCGCCAGCAGCTTGGATTTGAACACTGAAGCTTTCTTT. Amino acids: CASSLDLNTEAFF.

This rearrangement joins TRBV29-1 to TRBJ2-2; TRBD1 might be the D (5 bases). This CDR3 has 13 amino acids. The germline V gene has CDR1 SQVTM and CDR2 ANQGSEA. V lost 4 bases to trimming and J lost 2 bases, with 8 bases between them. The CDR3 sequence: CSVVGPNTGELFF. The CDR3 coding sequence is TGCAGCGTTGTGGGGCCTAACACCGGGGAGCTGTTTTTT.

This clonotype was counted a few times. This chain joins TRBV29-1 and TRBJ2-1, with 9 bases that match TRBD1. The CDR3 consists of 15 residues. J was trimmed by 2 bases and V by 2 bases; bases with no gene match: 4. CDR1 SQVTM and CDR2 ANQGSEA come from the germline V gene. The CDR3 DNA sequence: TGCAGCGTTGAACCCCGGGACAGGGCCTACAATGAGCAGTTCTTC. Protein: CSVEPRDRAYNEQFF.

The chain links TRBV20-1 to TRBJ2-3, with a tentative D call TRBD2 (6 bases). The germline V and J ends were trimmed by 7 bases and 2 bases, with 19 bases remaining between them. The length of the CDR3 is 15 residues. The V gene's germline CDR1 is DFQATT and CDR2 SNEGSKA (reference sequence). The CDR3 loop reads CSVRDFGTHTDTQYF. CDR3 DNA sequence: TGCAGTGTCCGGGACTTCGGAACACACACAGATACGCAGTATTTT.

The J gene is TRBJ1-4, the V gene TRBV20-1; D might be TRBD1 (5 bases). V lost 6 bases, J lost 6 bases, and 17 bases lay in between. Germline lookup yields CDR1 DFQATT and CDR2 SNEGSKA (reference sequence). This CDR3 contains 14 residues. The CDR3 DNA reads TGCAGTGCATCATTTGGGCAGGGCTATGAAAAACTGTTTTTT. It translates to CSASFGQGYEKLFF.

V is TRBV20-1 and J is TRBJ2-5; D gene unclear. V was trimmed by 3 bases and J by 5 bases, leaving 13 bases between them. The germline V gene encodes CDR1 DFQATT and CDR2 SNEGSKA (reference sequence). The CDR3 is made up of 13 amino acids. The DNA for the CDR3 is TGCAGTGCTAGCCCCCCGGGCTCGGAGACCCAGTACTTC. Protein sequence: CSASPPGSETQYF.

This clonotype was counted between two and nine times. V is TRBV10-3 and J is TRBJ2-1; tentative D call: TRBD2 (5 bases). Germline-derived CDR1 and CDR2 are ENHRY and SYGVKD. This CDR3 is built from 11 residues. Trimming left V 6 bases short and J 10 bases short, with 10 bases between. CDR3 protein: CAIRDGGEQFF. In DNA form, the CDR3 reads TGTGCCATCAGGGACGGAGGAGAGCAGTTCTTC.

This clonotype was counted many times. The chain employs TRBV11-2 and TRBJ1-2; TRBD1 matches at 7 bases. CDR1 is SGHAT, CDR2 FQNNGV, per germline. This CDR3 is 16 amino acids long. The junction had 9 bases not matched to a gene; V was cut back by 2 bases and J by 3 bases. The CDR3 DNA follows: TGTGCCAGCAGCTTACTGAGGGGGCGCACAGACTATGGCTACACCTTC. Amino acids: CASSLLRGRTDYGYTF.

The sample holds a few counts of this clonotype. V is TRBV6-1 and J is TRBJ1-6; D gene uncertain. The CDR3 is 14 residues long. Germline CDR1 is MNHNS and CDR2 is SASEGT. V dropped 8 bases and J dropped 6 bases, with 14 bases sitting between them. CDR3 DNA sequence: TGTGCCAGCCTCCCCCAGGCTCGTAATTCACCCCTCCACTTT. This sequence encodes CASLPQARNSPLHF.

This clonotype was seen a few times. The chain links TRBV7-9 to TRBJ2-3; 7 bases fit TRBD1. The CDR3 is made up of 15 amino acids. Germline V gene sequence: CDR1 SEHNR, CDR2 FQNEAQ (reference sequence). With V trimmed by 5 bases and J by 3 bases, 8 bases remained unmatched. The CDR3 region is CASSGTARWTDTQYF. DNA of the CDR3: TGTGCCAGCAGCGGGACAGCAAGGTGGACAGATACGCAGTATTTT. The full variable domain, with the rest looked up from reference TRBV7-9 and TRBJ2-3, is DTGVSQNPRHKITKRGQNVTFRCDPISEHNRLYWYRQTLGQGPEFLTYFQNEAQLEKSRLLSDRFSAERPKGSFSTLEIQRTEQGDSAMYLCASSGTARWTDTQYFGPGTRLTVL.

This clonotype was seen more than once but under ten times. The gene calls are TRBV5-1 and TRBJ2-3; D call uncertain. CDR3 length: 17 residues. The V end was cut by 1 base, the J end by 0 bases, with 15 bases between. The germline CDR1 and CDR2 sequences are SGHRS and YFSETQ. CDR3 region: CASSLMGGSSSTDTQYF. The CDR3 DNA reads as TGCGCCAGCAGCTTGATGGGCGGTTCTTCTAGCACAGATACGCAGTATTTT.

This clonotype was detected only a few times. The rearrangement uses TRBV12-3 or TRBV12-4 and TRBJ2-3; D is unresolved. V shed 3 bases and J shed 3 bases, with 7 bases lying between them. The CDR3 is made up of 13 amino acids. The CDR3 region is CASSFVRTDTQYF. The DNA for the CDR3 is TGTGCCAGCAGTTTTGTAAGGACAGATACGCAGTATTTT.

The V call is TRBV20-1, the J call TRBJ2-7, with 7 positions matching TRBD2. The CDR3 runs to 12 residues. CDR1 DFQATT and CDR2 SNEGSKA come from the germline V gene (reference sequence). V shed 6 bases, J shed 4 bases, and the junction held 6 bases outside the gene matches. In nucleotides, the CDR3 is TGCAGTGCCAGCCTAGCGGCATACGAGCAGTACTTC. This sequence encodes CSASLAAYEQYF.